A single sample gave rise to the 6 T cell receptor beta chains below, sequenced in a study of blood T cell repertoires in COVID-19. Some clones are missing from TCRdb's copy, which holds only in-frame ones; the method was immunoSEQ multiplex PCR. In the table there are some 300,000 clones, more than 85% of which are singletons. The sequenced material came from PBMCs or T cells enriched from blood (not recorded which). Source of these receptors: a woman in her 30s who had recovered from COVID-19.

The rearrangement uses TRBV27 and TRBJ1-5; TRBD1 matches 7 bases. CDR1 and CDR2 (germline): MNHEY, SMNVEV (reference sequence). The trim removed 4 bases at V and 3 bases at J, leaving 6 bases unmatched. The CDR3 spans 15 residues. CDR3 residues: CASSSAGGANQPQHF. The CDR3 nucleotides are TGTGCCAGCAGTTCTGCAGGGGGTGCCAATCAGCCCCAGCATTTT.

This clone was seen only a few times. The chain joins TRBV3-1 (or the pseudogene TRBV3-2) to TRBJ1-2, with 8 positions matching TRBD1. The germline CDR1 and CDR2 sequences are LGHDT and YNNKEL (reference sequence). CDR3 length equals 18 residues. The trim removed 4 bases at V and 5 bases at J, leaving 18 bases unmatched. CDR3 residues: CASSLLKQGETGRYGYTF. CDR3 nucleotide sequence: TGTGCCAGCAGCCTCCTAAAACAGGGGGAGACAGGGCGGTATGGCTACACCTTC.

CDR3 loop: CASSISRVGNQPQHF. The CDR3 DNA follows: TGTGCCAGTAGTATCAGCAGGGTGGGCAATCAGCCCCAGCATTTT. The V gene is TRBV19, the J gene TRBJ1-5; maybe TRBD1 (5 bases). Germline V CDR1 and CDR2: LNHDA, SQIVND (reference sequence). V was trimmed by 3 bases and J by 2 bases, leaving 11 bases between them. The CDR3 has 15 residues. The full variable domain, completed using reference TRBV19 and TRBJ1-5, is DGGITQSPKYLFRKEGQNVTLSCEQNLNHDAMYWYRQDPGQGLRLIYYSQIVNDFQKGDIAEGYSVSREKKESFPLTVTSAQKNPTAFYLCASSISRVGNQPQHFGDGTRLSIL.

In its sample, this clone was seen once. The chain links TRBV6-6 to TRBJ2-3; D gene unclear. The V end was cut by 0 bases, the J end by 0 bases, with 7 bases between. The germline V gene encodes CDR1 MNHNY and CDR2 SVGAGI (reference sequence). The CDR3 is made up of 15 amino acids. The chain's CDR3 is CASSYSRSSTDTQYF. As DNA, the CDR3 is TGTGCCAGCAGTTACTCTCGTTCCAGCACAGATACGCAGTATTTT.

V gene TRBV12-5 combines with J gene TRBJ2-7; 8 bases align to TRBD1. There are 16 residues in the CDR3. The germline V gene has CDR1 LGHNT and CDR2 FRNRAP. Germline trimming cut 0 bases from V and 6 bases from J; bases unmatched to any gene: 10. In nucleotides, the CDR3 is TGTGCTAGTGGTTTGGTATCAGGGGGCGTTGCTAGCGAGCAGTACTTC. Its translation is CASGLVSGGVASEQYF.

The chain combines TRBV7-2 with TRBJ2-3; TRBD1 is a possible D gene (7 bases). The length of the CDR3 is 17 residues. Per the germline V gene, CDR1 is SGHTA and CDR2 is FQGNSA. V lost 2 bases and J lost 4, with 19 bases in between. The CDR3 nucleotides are TGTGCCAGCAGCTTAAGGGCGGGACAGAGAGGCCCAGATACGCAGTATTTT. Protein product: CASSLRAGQRGPDTQYF.